Shown below are 4 T cell receptor beta chains from a single sample sequenced in a study of identifying expanded T cells in peripheral blood. Sequencing used immunoSEQ multiplex PCR; TCRdb keeps in-frame clones, though not all of them. The sample includes about 81,000 clones, 84% of them seen just once. Input material: blood. Receptors were obtained from a person aged 18 to 70 in good health.

The chain combines TRBV11-1 with TRBJ2-7, with 10 bases lining up with TRBD2. Trimming at V came to 5 bases and at J to 2 bases, leaving 9 bases not matched to a gene. Germline V CDR1 and CDR2: SGHAT, FQDESV (reference sequence). This CDR3 has 16 amino acids. The CDR3 here is CASSIRLAGTAYEQYF. CDR3 DNA: TGTGCCAGCAGCATTAGACTAGCGGGTACCGCCTACGAGCAGTACTTC.

This chain links TRBV29-1 with TRBJ1-2; D uncertain. Per germline, CDR1 SQVTM and CDR2 ANQGSEA. This CDR3 contains 14 residues. V gave up 3 bases and J gave up 7 bases, with 18 bases separating them. The CDR3 DNA reads as TGCAGCGTTGATCGAGGGAATGGGATGAGTGGCTACACCTTC. This encodes CSVDRGNGMSGYTF.

The chain carries TRBV27 and TRBJ1-1, with a tentative D call TRBD1 (5 bases). Trimming cost V 6 bases and J 0 bases, with 8 bases left between them. The CDR3 contains 13 residues. Per the germline V gene, CDR1 is MNHEY and CDR2 is SMNVEV (reference sequence). The CDR3 DNA reads TGTGCCAGCAGCCGGGGGATGAACACTGAAGCTTTCTTT. The encoded protein is CASSRGMNTEAFF.

The count of this clone is one. This chain connects TRBV28 to TRBJ1-3; no reliable D call. V dropped 8 bases and J dropped 0 bases, with 8 bases sitting between them. The CDR3 totals 13 residues. CDR1 is MDHEN and CDR2 is SYDVKM in the germline V gene. The CDR3 protein is CASETGSGNTIYF. The DNA of the CDR3 is TGTGCCAGCGAGACGGGCTCTGGAAACACCATATATTTT.